This entry features one T cell receptor (beta chain) sequence. Per germline, CDR1 SGHDN and CDR2 FVKESK. Trimming cost V 0 bases and J 8 bases, with 7 bases left between them. This CDR3 comprises 12 residues. These data are taken from a study of blood T cell repertoires in COVID-19. Sequencing was performed with immunoSEQ multiplex PCR; in TCRdb, only in-frame clones are kept and a portion is missing. The sample comprises 290,000 or so clones, around 91% of which are singletons, and around 4.5% rests with the top ten. In terms of age and location, participants ranged from roughly 18 to 95 years and lived in roughly 22 US areas.

Sequenced material: PBMCs or T cells enriched from blood (not recorded which). J is TRBJ1-2 and V is TRBV14; no firm D call. The TCR originated in a woman aged 18 to 35 with acute COVID-19. For the CDR3, the DNA is TGTGCCAGCAGCCAAGATAGAAGCGGCTACACCTTC. As protein: CASSQDRSGYTF. Looking up the rest from reference TRBV14 and TRBJ1-2 gives the full variable domain: EAGVTQFPSHSVIEKGQTVTLRCDPISGHDNLYWYRRVMGKEIKFLLHFVKESKQDESGMPNNRFLAERTGGTYSTLKVQPAELEDSGVYFCASSQDRSGYTFGSGTRLTVV.